Here is one T cell receptor beta chain with its context. Time point in this sample: persistent/refractory GD, antithyroid drugs over 5 years with positive TRAb. Extracted RNA from PBMCs served as the source of the TCR library. V was trimmed by 0 bases and J by 2 bases, leaving 17 bases between them. CDR3 length: 18 amino acids. CDR1 is MGHRA and CDR2 is YSYEKL in the germline V gene. The record originates from a study of regulatory T cells in long-lasting Graves disease. On the study more broadly: Those with persistent Graves' disease had received antithyroid drugs for over 5 years with positive TSH receptor antibodies.

Investigators prepared the TCR beta libraries by applying iRepertoire HTBI primers and Arm-PCR of CDR3 regions. TCRdb re-called the multiplex PCR reads with MiXCR, one entry per CDR3 protein. The repertoire holds 400,000 to 600,000 distinct CDR3 sequences, with roughly 21% as singletons. The sequenced sample was peripheral blood mononuclear cells (PBMCs), obtained when the disease was refractory, from a patient treated with antithyroid drugs. This TCR derives from a female donor with Graves disease. J is TRBJ1-3 and V is TRBV4-1; D is perhaps TRBD1 (6 bases). CDR3 nucleotide sequence: TGCGCCAGCAGCCAAGATGGGGGCAGGATAGGCGCTGGAAACACCATATATTTT. This encodes CASSQDGGRIGAGNTIYF.